This entry lists 5 T cell receptor beta chains sequenced from one sample in a study of metastatic and nonmetastatic thyroid tumors. All patients reached thyroid surgery having received no treatment beforehand. TCRdb re-analyzed the PCR reads using MiXCR. The sample carries just over 40,000 clones, 11% recorded once. The material sequenced was blood. The origin of the receptors is a female donor with papillary thyroid cancer or a benign thyroid nodule (not recorded which). Some clones in this sample may be carry-over from other donors' samples.

This clone has a count of ten or more. The rearrangement joins TRBV4-1 to TRBJ1-5; the D gene is possibly TRBD1 (5 bases). V was cut by 4 bases and J by 5 bases, with 12 bases left in between. The CDR3 runs to 14 residues. Germline CDR1 MGHRA, CDR2 YSYEKL. The DNA for the CDR3 is TGCGCCAGCAGCCGAGGGCTAGGGGATCAGCCCCAGCATTTT. The encoded protein is CASSRGLGDQPQHF.

The chain carries TRBV3-1 and TRBJ2-2; D gene ambiguous. The CDR3 consists of 12 residues. V was clipped by 3 bases and J by 7 bases, with 6 bases between them. Germline CDR1 and CDR2: LGHDT and YNNKEL (reference sequence). The CDR3 sequence: CASSQYGGELFF. The CDR3 region has the DNA TGTGCCAGCAGCCAGTACGGCGGGGAGCTGTTTTTT.

This clone occurred many times. This chain connects TRBV12-3 or TRBV12-4 to TRBJ1-5; 7 bases are a match to TRBD1. The CDR3 consists of 13 residues. V shed 6 bases and J 6 bases; nucleotides not matched to a gene: 5. CDR3 loop: CASRKGAGQPQHF. CDR3 coding DNA: TGTGCCAGCAGGAAGGGGGCAGGTCAGCCCCAGCATTTT.

This clone turned up a few times. At one of its ends the junction is not consistent with the germline gene, which may arise from a read error. This same CDR3 is encoded by further DNA sequences in the sample. The V and J genes are TRBV5-6 and TRBJ2-7; possibly TRBD1 for D (5 bases). The germline gives CDR1 SGHDT, CDR2 YYEEEE. The CDR3 extends over 15 amino acids. The CDR3 DNA follows: TGTGCCAGCAGCTTGTCAGGGTTGAGCTCCCACGAGCAGTACTTT. This encodes CASSLSGLSSHEQYF.

This clone was found many times. This chain connects TRBV20-1 to TRBJ1-4, with a weak D call TRBD1 (6 bases). The CDR3 has 13 residues. V was cut by 8 bases and J by 4 bases, with 14 bases left in between. CDR1 and CDR2 from the germline V gene are DFQATT and SNEGSKA (reference sequence). CDR3 nucleotides: TGCAGTCCCCGACAGGACCTTAATGAAAAACTGTTTTTT. This gives the protein CSPRQDLNEKLFF.